The entry that follows covers one TCR beta chain sequence. Its antigen is as yet unknown. Data came from immunoSEQ multiplex PCR; TCRdb stores just in-frame clones and leaves some out. The profile covers approximately 97,000 clones, with more than 70% appearing a single time and around 24% taken by the ten largest. The sample belongs to a study of cytotoxic CD8 clonotypes in ibrutinib-treated CLL. General study results and limits: At baseline, clonality was higher than in age-matched healthy donors and correlated with CD8+ counts. The clonality rise at ibrutinib response reflected private clonotype expansion.

CDR1 and CDR2 (germline): GTSNPN, SVGIG (reference sequence). With V trimmed by 3 bases and J by 5 bases, 4 bases remained unmatched. CDR3 length: 14 residues. This specimen consisted of PBMCs, obtained after 24 months of ibrutinib treatment. The J gene is TRBJ2-1, the V gene TRBV30; TRBD2 agrees at 10 bases. The clonotype originates from a human donor with chronic lymphocytic leukemia. The DNA for the CDR3 is TGTGCCTGGAGGCTAGCGGGAGCTAACAATGAGCAGTTCTTC. This encodes CAWRLAGANNEQFF.